The next 20 T cell receptor beta chains were all read from a single sample in a study of cytomegalovirus exposure and HLA in healthy donors. The study ran its PCR with 60 Vbeta and 13 Jbeta primers. The protocol was immunoSEQ multiplex PCR, while the TCRdb copy is restricted to in-frame clones and leaves out a portion. The repertoire holds 150,000 to 200,000 clones, with about three quarters as singletons. The sample was PBMCs. These receptors came from a female donor in good health and CMV-seronegative.

This rearrangement joins TRBV7-6 to TRBJ1-2; TRBD1 agrees at 9 bases. The V segment lost 2 bases and the J segment 5 bases; nucleotides outside the gene matches: 6. Germline V gene lookup returns CDR1 SGHVS and CDR2 FNYEAQ. This CDR3 is built from 15 residues. The CDR3 nucleotides read TGTGCCAGCAGCTTAAATCGCGGGACAGGGTATGGCTACACCTTC. It yields the protein CASSLNRGTGYGYTF.

The chain joins TRBV10-3 to TRBJ1-6, with D unclear. This CDR3 region has 12 residues. The germline V gene has CDR1 ENHRY and CDR2 SYGVKD. V lost 4 bases, J lost 11 bases, and 9 bases lay in between. CDR3 in amino acids: CAISASYTPLHF. In DNA, the CDR3 is TGTGCCATCAGTGCGTCGTATACACCCCTCCACTTT.

This chain uses TRBV6-5 with TRBJ1-1, with D possibly matching TRBD1 (5 bases). Germline-derived CDR1 and CDR2 are MNHEY and SVGAGI. The CDR3 covers 11 residues. Trimming shortened V by 4 bases and J by 8 bases, and 8 bases separated the two germline ends. The CDR3 here is CASSSYREAFF. CDR3 coding DNA: TGTGCCAGCAGTTCCTACAGGGAAGCTTTCTTT.

The genes are TRBV7-8 and TRBJ2-7; TRBD2 is a possible D gene (5 bases). The CDR3 contains 12 residues. The V end was cut by 3 bases, the J end by 6 bases, with 9 bases between. Germline V lookup: CDR1 SGHVS, CDR2 FQNEAQ. The CDR3 region is CASSLGVGEQYF. In DNA form, the CDR3 reads TGTGCCAGCAGCTTGGGAGTCGGCGAGCAGTACTTC.

The chain links TRBV7-8 to TRBJ2-7, with 7 bases identical to TRBD1. Germline loops: CDR1 SGHVS, CDR2 FQNEAQ. Trimming at V came to 5 bases and at J to 4 bases, leaving 2 bases not matched to a gene. The CDR3 length is 12 residues. CDR3 loop: CASSQGQYEQYF. The CDR3, as DNA: TGTGCCAGCAGCCAGGGACAGTACGAGCAGTACTTC.

A few counts support this clone. V usage is TRBV4-2 and J usage is TRBJ1-1; D remains unclear. The CDR3 is made up of 17 amino acids. V was pared by 0 bases and J by 3 bases, with 17 bases between. Looked up from germline, CDR1 is LGHNA and CDR2 is YNFKEQ. CDR3 bases: TGTGCCAGCAGCCAAGATCTCGGGGTAAGGGTAGACACTGAAGCTTTCTTT. Translating gives CASSQDLGVRVDTEAFF.

The table lists this clone with a few counts. The genes are TRBV4-1 and TRBJ1-2, with 9 positions matching TRBD1. Per the germline V gene, CDR1 is MGHRA and CDR2 is YSYEKL. This CDR3 comprises 15 residues. With V trimmed by 1 base and J by 8 bases, 8 bases remained unmatched. CDR3 region: CASSQAEQGAGGYTF. The CDR3 region has the DNA TGCGCCAGCAGCCAAGCGGAACAGGGGGCGGGGGGCTACACCTTC.

In its sample, this clone was seen a few times. The rearrangement joins TRBV7-8 to TRBJ2-5; 9 bases are shared with TRBD1. Per the germline V gene, CDR1 is SGHVS and CDR2 is FQNEAQ. J lost 5 bases, V lost 4 bases, and 23 bases had no gene match. CDR3 length: 20 residues. CDR3 coding DNA: TGTGCCAGCAGCTCTCCACTTAAGCTCGGGACAGGGAGAGTTTGGGAGACCCAGTACTTC. This encodes CASSSPLKLGTGRVWETQYF.

In this sample, this clone turned up a few times. The V call is TRBV4-2, the J call TRBJ1-1; D is possibly TRBD1 (6 bases). V lost 0 bases, J lost 5 bases, and 22 bases lay in between. The CDR3 is made up of 18 amino acids. Germline loops: CDR1 LGHNA, CDR2 YNFKEQ. The CDR3 DNA sequence: TGTGCCAGCAGCCAAGAAAAGAGTCTTGGGACAAAGGGGACTGAAGCTTTCTTT. Its translation is CASSQEKSLGTKGTEAFF.

Here the CDR3 DNA reads TGTGCCAGCTCACCTCCATCCAGCGCAACTAATGAAAAACTGTTTTTT. This encodes CASSPPSSATNEKLFF. The V gene is TRBV18, the J gene TRBJ1-4; no reliable D call. Germline V gene sequence: CDR1 KGHSH, CDR2 LQKENI. V was pared by 3 bases and J by 0 bases, with 11 bases between. This CDR3 is 16 amino acids long.

The chain uses TRBV27 and TRBJ1-5; D is undetermined. This CDR3 contains 13 residues. The germline V gene encodes CDR1 MNHEY and CDR2 SMNVEV (reference sequence). The CDR3 loop is CATAPWGNQPQHF. The CDR3 DNA is TGTGCAACAGCACCCTGGGGCAATCAGCCCCAGCATTTT.

This rearrangement joins TRBV5-4 to TRBJ2-7, with 8 nucleotides matching TRBD2. Germline V gene lookup returns CDR1 SGHNT and CDR2 YYREEE (reference sequence). Germline trimming cut 2 bases from V and 2 bases from J; bases unmatched to any gene: 6. The CDR3 length is 15 residues. The DNA for the CDR3 is TGTGCCAGCAGCTTCCCGGGACTAGACCCCTACGAGCAGTACTTC. This translates into CASSFPGLDPYEQYF.

V and J are TRBV6-1 and TRBJ1-1; 8 positions agree with TRBD1. The CDR3 covers 13 residues. CDR1 and CDR2 from the germline V gene are MNHNS and SASEGT. Trimming at V came to 5 bases and at J to 7 bases, leaving 6 bases not matched to a gene. The CDR3 DNA is TGTGCCAGCAGTTATCAGGGGGCGGGTGAAGCTTTCTTT. This sequence encodes CASSYQGAGEAFF.

The chain has TRBV10-3 and TRBJ2-5; the D gene is possibly TRBD1 (5 bases). CDR1 is ENHRY and CDR2 is SYGVKD in the germline V gene. The CDR3 is 14 residues long. The germline V and J ends were trimmed by 4 bases and 2 bases, with 11 bases remaining between them. CDR3 bases: TGTGCCATCAGTGGTAAGGACAATCAAGAGACCCAGTACTTC. Its protein is CAISGKDNQETQYF.

This clone was counted once. The CDR3 region has the DNA TGTGCCAGCAGCTTAGTAGGGACATATCAACCCCTGGGTGGCTACACCTTC. Translated, it gives CASSLVGTYQPLGGYTF. The J gene is TRBJ1-2, the V gene TRBV7-2; possible D gene TRBD1, 6 bases. Per the germline V gene, CDR1 is SGHTA and CDR2 is FQGNSA. The CDR3 spans 17 residues. Trimming cost V 1 base and J 7 bases, with 22 bases left between them. The whole variable domain, remainder taken from reference TRBV7-2 and TRBJ1-2, is GAGVSQSPSNKVTEKGKDVELRCDPISGHTALYWYRQSLGQGLEFLIYFQGNSAPDKSGLPSDRFSAERTGGSVSTLTIQRTQQEDSAVYLCASSLVGTYQPLGGYTFGSGTRLTVV.

This rearrangement joins TRBV7-2 to TRBJ1-6; 10 positions match TRBD1. The CDR3 runs 17 residues. CDR1 is SGHTA and CDR2 is FQGNSA in the germline V gene. The trim removed 11 bases at V and 0 bases at J, leaving 10 bases unmatched. CDR3 DNA sequence: TGTGCCGGGGGGGGGACAGGGGCTCGCTCCTATAATTCACCCCTCCACTTT. This encodes CAGGGTGARSYNSPLHF.

The J gene is TRBJ1-3, the V gene TRBV9, with 10 bases fitting TRBD1. J was trimmed by 4 bases and V by 2 bases; bases with no gene match: 15. This CDR3 is built from 19 residues. CDR1 and CDR2 (germline): SGDLS, YYNGEE. CDR3 in DNA: TGTGCCAGCAGCGTTCTCCCGCAAGGACAGGGGGTTTCGGGAAACACCATATATTTT. Translation: CASSVLPQGQGVSGNTIYF.

The V gene is TRBV15, the J gene TRBJ2-7, with 7 bases lining up with TRBD1. Germline V gives CDR1 LNHNV, CDR2 YYDKDF (reference sequence). The CDR3 totals 13 residues. The V gene end was trimmed by 8 bases and the J gene end by 7 bases; junction bases not matched to a gene: 11. The CDR3 region is CATRRQGSREQYF. For the CDR3, the DNA is TGTGCCACCCGGAGACAGGGTTCGCGTGAGCAGTACTTC.

This chain connects TRBV12-5 to TRBJ2-3; 8 positions match TRBD2. The CDR3 runs 16 residues. The germline V gene encodes CDR1 LGHNT and CDR2 FRNRAP. V lost 5 bases to trimming and J lost 0 bases; unmatched junction nucleotides: 7. The CDR3 loop reads CASGAAAGASTDTQYF. CDR3 DNA sequence: TGTGCTAGTGGTGCGGCAGCGGGAGCTAGCACAGATACGCAGTATTTT.

A word on this clone: At the DNA level, this CDR3 is encoded by other sequences in the same sample as well. The DNA of the CDR3 is TGTGCCAGCAGCTTACAGGCGGGAGGACCGGATACGCAGTATTTT. Its protein product is CASSLQAGGPDTQYF. The chain joins TRBV7-3 to TRBJ2-3, with 8 bases that match TRBD2. Trimming at V came to 2 bases and at J to 6 bases, leaving 7 bases not matched to a gene. CDR1 and CDR2 from the germline V gene are SGHTA and FQGTGA. CDR3 length: 15 residues.